This T cell receptor (beta chain) comes out of a study of shared T cell receptors in the human thymus. Sequencing used immunoSEQ multiplex PCR; TCRdb keeps in-frame clones, though not all of them. The sample consists of about 660,000 clones, roughly 88% of them appearing once. CDR3 length: 15 residues. The junction had 3 bases not matched to a gene; V was cut back by 6 bases and J by 3 bases. The V gene's germline CDR1 is MRHNA and CDR2 SNTAGT. This sample also appeared in a second study, on human thymus T cells. That investigation notes: Unrelated individuals were reported by related research to share highly overlapping thymic repertoires.

Sample: thymocytes. The chain employs TRBV6-4 and TRBJ2-2; TRBD1 matches 11 bases. This receptor was taken from a boy less than two years old with a congenital heart defect. CDR3 sequence: CASSPGQGDTGELFF. DNA of the CDR3: TGTGCCAGCAGCCCGGGACAGGGGGACACCGGGGAGCTGTTTTTT.